The sequence of this T cell receptor (beta chain) was determined in a study of radiotherapy plus CTLA-4 blockade in lung cancer. Study information: 15% to 20% of enrolled patients responded objectively, and around 30% had disease control.

The germline V and J ends were trimmed by 5 bases and 2 bases, with 9 bases remaining between them. Germline CDR1 and CDR2: SGHTA and FQGTGA. This CDR3 has 13 amino acids. The data were produced by immunoSEQ multiplex PCR, yet TCRdb's version contains in-frame clones alone and is incomplete. In the table there are about 32,000 clones, 75% of which are singletons. Details on this clone: Other DNA sequences in this specimen translate into the identical CDR3.

The sequences come from peripheral blood, collected from a patient treated with radiotherapy plus ipilimumab. The rearrangement uses TRBV7-3 and TRBJ1-1; D is possibly TRBD1 (6 bases). The TCR was taken from a human donor with non-small cell lung cancer that progressed on radiotherapy plus ipilimumab. CDR3 region: CASSPGQNTEAFF. The CDR3 nucleotides are TGTGCCAGCAGCCCGGGACAAAACACTGAAGCTTTCTTT.